The rows below give T cell receptor beta chains drawn from one sample of a study of identical twins. TCRdb ran MiXCR on the 5' RACE reads and lists one entry per CDR3 protein. The sample has hundreds of thousands of distinct CDR3 sequences, more than 13% seen once. The specimen was memory (CD45RO+) T cells sorted from blood. The origin of the receptors is a woman younger than 30 in good health. CDR3s include the opening cysteine and the closing phenylalanine or tryptophan. The D gene is left open where the match is weak. Expanded clones are given a class, and other clones once, few, many or no size at all.

D	size	V	J	DNA	CDR3
TRBD1	few	TRBV2	TRBJ2-7	TGTGCCGTCCCCCGGGACAGGGATACCTACGAGCAGTACTTC	CAVPRDRDTYEQYF
.	.	TRBV20-1	TRBJ2-5	TGCAGTGCCACCGTAGGCACTACTCAAGAGACCCAGTACTTC	CSATVGTTQETQYF
TRBD1	few	TRBV19	TRBJ1-5	TGTGCCAGTAGTAAGGGACAGTCCCAGCATTTT	CASSKGQSQHF
TRBD1	.	TRBV11-3	TRBJ2-5	TGTGCCAGCAGCTTAGGACTACAGGGGCAAGAGACCCAGTACTTC	CASSLGLQGQETQYF
TRBD2	.	TRBV3-1	TRBJ2-4	TGTGCCAGCAGCCAGACTAGCTCGCTAGCCAAAAACATTCAGTACTTC	CASSQTSSLAKNIQYF
TRBD2	.	TRBV7-2	TRBJ2-3	TGTGCCAGCAGCTTAGGCACTAGCGGGAGAGATACGCAGTATTTT	CASSLGTSGRDTQYF
TRBD1	few	TRBV3-1	TRBJ2-7	TGTGCCAGCTCGCAGGGGGTCGGCTACGAGCAGTACTTC	CASSQGVGYEQYF
TRBD1	many	TRBV29-1	TRBJ1-4	TGCAGCGTTGACGTCCGGGACAGTGATGAAAAACTGTTTTTT	CSVDVRDSDEKLFF
.	.	TRBV6-2/TRBV6-3	TRBJ2-7	TGTGCCACAAATCGTGGGGATTCCTACGAGCAGTACTTC	CATNRGDSYEQYF
.	few	TRBV21-1	TRBJ2-1	TGTGCCAGCAGCAGGTTAACTAGCGGGAGCTACAATGAGCAGTTCTTC	CASSRLTSGSYNEQFF
.	few	TRBV7-2	TRBJ2-1	TGTGCCAGCAGCTTAGGGGTGGGCTTCTCCTACAATGAGCAGTTCTTC	CASSLGVGFSYNEQFF
TRBD2	.	TRBV10-3	TRBJ2-7	TGTGCCATCAGTGAGGGACTAGCGCAGTACTTC	CAISEGLAQYF
TRBD2	few	TRBV20-1	TRBJ2-5	TGCAGTGCTAGAGGCAGGGTAGCGGGGGGGTCATCCGAGACCCAGTACTTC	CSARGRVAGGSSETQYF
TRBD2	few	TRBV4-2	TRBJ2-1	TGTGCCAGCAGCCAAGGGGCGGGGGGCCAGGGCAATGAGCAGTTCTTC	CASSQGAGGQGNEQFF
.	.	TRBV3-1	TRBJ2-7	TGTGCCAGCAGCCAAGATCGGTCAGCAACGCTTTACGAGCAGTACTTC	CASSQDRSATLYEQYF
TRBD1	few	TRBV5-5	TRBJ1-1	TGTGCCAGCCAGGGGGGGAACACTGAAGCTTTCTTT	CASQGGNTEAFF
TRBD1	many	TRBV6-2/TRBV6-3	TRBJ2-7	TGTGCCAGCAGTACGACAGGGTTCGGGTACGAGCAGTACTTC	CASSTTGFGYEQYF
.	.	TRBV9	TRBJ1-2	TGTGCCAGCAGCGTAGATACTAACTATGGCTACACCTTC	CASSVDTNYGYTF
TRBD1	.	TRBV19	TRBJ2-5	TGTGCCAGTAGCACGGGACAGGGAAGTCAAGAGACCCAGTACTTC	CASSTGQGSQETQYF
TRBD1	many	TRBV20-1	TRBJ1-3	TGCAGTGCTACTCGACAGGGGCTGAGAAACACCATATATTTT	CSATRQGLRNTIYF
.	few	TRBV4-2	TRBJ1-1	TGTGCCAGCAGCCAAGAAGGCTCCAGGGCTTTCTTT	CASSQEGSRAFF
.	few	TRBV7-3	TRBJ2-7	TGTGCCAGCAGCTTATCATTGGGCAGCGAGCAGTACTTC	CASSLSLGSEQYF
TRBD1	few	TRBV19	TRBJ2-1	TGTGCCAGTAGTGATACAGGGGGCAATGAGCAGTTCTTC	CASSDTGGNEQFF
TRBD1	few	TRBV18	TRBJ1-1	TGTGCCAGCTCCCGTGACAGGGAAGGCGCGGCTTTCTTT	CASSRDREGAAFF
.	.	TRBV12-3/TRBV12-4	TRBJ2-1	TGTGCCAGCAGAATCGGGACTCCTGTTGGGGAGCAGTTCTTC	CASRIGTPVGEQFF
TRBD2	.	TRBV10-3	TRBJ2-7	TGTGCCATCAGTGAGTCCGGACTAGCGGGATCCCACGAGCAGTACTTC	CAISESGLAGSHEQYF
.	many	TRBV7-9	TRBJ1-1	TGTGCCAGCAGCTTTTCGGGACCCGAAGCTTTCTTT	CASSFSGPEAFF
.	.	TRBV18	TRBJ2-7	TGTGCCAGCTCATCCGGGTTGATGGAGCAGTACTTC	CASSSGLMEQYF
.	many	TRBV5-1	TRBJ1-1	TGCGCCAGCAGCCTGGATGGGGGAAACACTGAAGCTTTCTTT	CASSLDGGNTEAFF
TRBD1	.	TRBV11-2	TRBJ2-1	TGTGCCAGCAGCTTAGGTGGGACAGGGGGTACCCCAATCTTC	CASSLGGTGGTPIF
.	many	TRBV6-2/TRBV6-3	TRBJ2-3	TGTGCCAGCAGTTATTGGGCAGATACGCAGTATTTT	CASSYWADTQYF
TRBD1	few	TRBV20-1	TRBJ1-6	TGCAGTGCAAGGACAGGATCTTCACCCCTCCACTTT	CSARTGSSPLHF
.	.	TRBV11-3	TRBJ2-1	TGTGCCAGCAGGCCGCGAAGGACTCACAATGAGCAGTTCTTC	CASRPRRTHNEQFF
TRBD1	.	TRBV5-6	TRBJ2-5	TGTGCCAGCAGCTTTGAGACAGGGAGTTCGGAGACCCAGTACTTC	CASSFETGSSETQYF
.	.	TRBV18	TRBJ2-2	TGTGCCAGCTCACCAAGGGAGGATCGGACCGGGGAGCTGTTTTTT	CASSPREDRTGELFF
TRBD2	few	TRBV3-1	TRBJ2-1	TGTGCCAGCAGCCCCACACCCGGGACTAGCGGGGAACTTGAGCAGTTCTTC	CASSPTPGTSGELEQFF
TRBD2	.	TRBV7-2	TRBJ2-7	TGTGCCAGCAGCTTTAGACTAGCGGGAGGTTCGGACGAGCAGTACTTC	CASSFRLAGGSDEQYF
TRBD2	.	TRBV20-1	TRBJ2-5	TGCAGTGCTAGAGCACACACTAGCGGGAGGGGAGAGACCCAGTACTTC	CSARAHTSGRGETQYF
.	.	TRBV29-1	TRBJ2-1	TGCAGCGTTGATAGGGGGGCTCGGAATGAGCAGTTCTTC	CSVDRGARNEQFF
.	few	TRBV5-1	TRBJ2-3	TGCGCCAGCAGCTTGGCCAGGGGTCCAGCCACAGATACGCAGTATTTT	CASSLARGPATDTQYF
.	.	TRBV18	TRBJ2-3	TGTGCCAGCTCACAATCAGCGGGAGATACGCAGTATTTT	CASSQSAGDTQYF
TRBD2	.	TRBV9	TRBJ2-2	TGTGCCAGCAGCGTAGTGGGCTTCAGCGGGGAAGGGGAGCTGTTTTTT	CASSVVGFSGEGELFF
.	many	TRBV18	TRBJ2-5	TGTGCCAGCTCACAGCAGCTGACACAAGAGACCCAGTACTTC	CASSQQLTQETQYF
.	few	TRBV20-1	TRBJ1-1	TGCAGTGCTAAGAAATCGGCCAGGAACACTGAAGCTTTCTTT	CSAKKSARNTEAFF
TRBD1	few	TRBV3-1	TRBJ2-3	TGTGCCAGCAGACCAGGACAGGGCACAGATACGCAGTATTTT	CASRPGQGTDTQYF
TRBD2	few	TRBV7-2	TRBJ2-7	TGTGCCAGCAGCGGGAGGGGACTTCCGAAGCCCTACGAGCAGTACTTC	CASSGRGLPKPYEQYF
.	many	TRBV12-3/TRBV12-4	TRBJ2-4	TGTGCCAGCAGTTTAGAAGTGGTAGCCAAAAACATTCAGTACTTC	CASSLEVVAKNIQYF